This record covers a single TCR beta chain. The specificity of this receptor is unknown. There are no base qualities to consult, and no much larger clone falls within one base. This sample was taken from a study of blood T cell repertoires in COVID-19 (dated by TCRdb to about 2020). About the investigation overall: The collaborator samples originated in the United States, Italy and Spain and spanned the acute and convalescent phases of COVID-19. The material from the prospective study consisted of cDNA or gDNA derived from T cells, B-cell-depleted T cells, or PBMCs. Subjects who had been exposed to COVID-19, were actively infected with it, or had recovered from it provided the deeply sampled blood TCRbeta repertoires that made up the dataset. The repertoires were released in a freely available public database intended as a resource for research on the immune response to SARS-CoV-2. The samples were drawn from two sources: the first 160 participants of the ongoing ImmuneRACE study, and over 1,000 subjects contributed by 6 global collaborators. Sample metadata almost always included a de-identified subject ID, COVID-19 status, age in years and sex. Where available, HLA class I and class II types were taken from metadata supplied by the sample provider and were not determined by assay-based typing. The investigation overall reported the following: Clinical and demographic metadata were provided uncurated, with the amount varying by source and participant.

The immunoSEQ Assay, a bias-controlled multiplex PCR, was used to amplify TCRbeta CDR3 regions from genomic DNA. For the original study's pipeline: Within the assay, amplification of reference gene primers was used to estimate how many nucleated cells each sample contained. To quantify the absolute abundance of each unique TCRbeta CDR3 rearrangement, sequence reads were collapsed and filtered. For each sample, productive Simpson clonality was calculated as the square root of Simpson's diversity index across productive rearrangements. TCRdb carries this immuneACCESS record with in-frame sequences only. Its versions omit some clonotypes, under half of them owing to an unresolved V gene in the studies checked, with the rest unexplained. V and J calls and clone size are as listed in that table; D and trimming were resolved from the DNA. The table for this sample lists approximately 260,000 clones; 80% to 90% of them were counted only once. The ten largest account for 8% to 13% of the sample.

The CDR3, cysteine through phenylalanine, is 12 amino acids long. Only the CDR3 region is kept as DNA, spanning 36 bases read in frame from base 1. Trimming removed 11 bases from V and 7 bases from J, leaving 17 bases between the germline ends. The germline V gene encodes CDR1 LGHDT and CDR2 YNNKEL (reference sequence). Each collaborating institution followed its own protocols to collect whole blood in K2EDTA tubes. For TCRbeta analysis, collaborator samples were shipped as frozen whole blood, as isolated PBMCs, or as DNA extracted from either sample type. This clonotype was obtained from a woman aged 70-85 years with acute or convalescent COVID-19. The sequence links TRBV3-1 (or the pseudogene TRBV3-2) to TRBJ1-2; perhaps TRBD1 is the D gene, with 5 bases matching. The sample taken for sequencing was peripheral blood. Here the CDR3 is given as CASRAGRAGYTF. The nucleotide sequence is given as TGTGCCTCAAGGGCGGGGCGGGCTGGCTACACCTTC.